This TCR beta chain was sequenced during a study of shared T cell receptors in the human thymus. Data came from immunoSEQ multiplex PCR; TCRdb stores just in-frame clones and leaves some out. The table records hundreds of thousands of clones, approximately 88% of them present only once. This CDR3 contains 15 residues. V was shortened by 2 bases and J by 3 bases, with 13 bases between the two germline ends. Germline-derived CDR1 and CDR2 are SGHKS and YYEKEE (reference sequence). The sample was also reused in another study, on human thymus T cells. As reported in that work: There were highly overlapping thymic repertoires among unrelated individuals, as related research reported.

The sample taken for sequencing was thymocytes. The chain links TRBV5-5 to TRBJ2-3; the D gene is possibly TRBD1 (6 bases). This receptor was taken from a boy under two years old with a congenital heart defect. The CDR3 bases are TGTGCCAGCAGCTTTCTTCCAGGGGTAACAGATACGCAGTATTTT. Amino acid sequence: CASSFLPGVTDTQYF.